This is a list of T cell receptor beta chains from one sample in a study of control samples from healthy donors and cancer patients. Sequencing was performed with immunoSEQ multiplex PCR; in TCRdb, only in-frame clones are kept and a portion is missing. The table lists approximately 37,000 clones, 92% of them singletons. Sequencing was performed on blood. The receptors come from a woman in her forties or fifties in good health. The CDR3 runs from the conserved cysteine through the conserved F or W. D genes are given only for firm matches.

J gene: TRBJ2-2
D gene: TRBD1
V gene: TRBV6-4
CDR3 DNA: TGTGCCAGCAGTTCGGGACAGGGGGCAGGTACCGGGGAGCTGTTTTTT
CDR3 protein: CASSSGQGAGTGELFF

J gene: TRBJ1-2
D gene: -
V gene: TRBV20-1
CDR3 DNA: TGCAGTGCTAGAGATAACGGCCCCACCTTC
CDR3 protein: CSARDNGPTF

J gene: TRBJ1-3
D gene: -
V gene: TRBV25-1
CDR3 DNA: TGTGCCAGCAGACAGACTTCAATAGGGTCTGGAAACACCATATATTTT
CDR3 protein: CASRQTSIGSGNTIYF

J gene: TRBJ2-7
D gene: -
V gene: TRBV19
CDR3 DNA: TGTGCCAGTAGTCCTCGGGGGATCTCCTACGAGCAGTACTTC
CDR3 protein: CASSPRGISYEQYF

J gene: TRBJ1-1
D gene: -
V gene: TRBV6-2/TRBV6-3
CDR3 DNA: TGTGCCAGCAGTTACTCCACAGGGTCGGGTGTGAACACTGAAGCTTTCTTT
CDR3 protein: CASSYSTGSGVNTEAFF

J gene: TRBJ1-6
D gene: -
V gene: TRBV5-4
CDR3 DNA: TGTGCCAGCAGCTCGACCCATTCACCCCTCCACTTT
CDR3 protein: CASSSTHSPLHF

J gene: TRBJ1-5
D gene: -
V gene: TRBV6-2/TRBV6-3
CDR3 DNA: TGTGCCAGCAGCCTGAGCAATCAGCCCCAGCATTTT
CDR3 protein: CASSLSNQPQHF

J gene: TRBJ1-1
D gene: -
V gene: TRBV18
CDR3 DNA: TGTGCCAGCTCACCGGGACACCCGAACACTGAAGCTTTCTTT
CDR3 protein: CASSPGHPNTEAFF

J gene: TRBJ2-1
D gene: -
V gene: TRBV10-2
CDR3 DNA: TGCGCCAGCTCTCCAAATGCGGATGAGCAGTTCTTC
CDR3 protein: CASSPNADEQFF

J gene: TRBJ1-4
D gene: -
V gene: TRBV29-1
CDR3 DNA: TGCAGCGGTACTGGGGTGGCTAATGAAAAACTGTTTTTT
CDR3 protein: CSGTGVANEKLFF

J gene: TRBJ2-7
D gene: -
V gene: TRBV5-1
CDR3 DNA: TGCGCCAGCAGCTTTGAAGGATACGAGCAGTACTTC
CDR3 protein: CASSFEGYEQYF